One and the same sample provided the 23 T cell receptor beta chains below, sequenced in a study of siplizumab effects on memory and regulatory T cells. Assay used: immunoSEQ multiplex PCR; TCRdb lists only in-frame clones, some missing. The sample comprises 100,000 or so clones, 92% of which are singletons, and more than 10% rests with the top ten. The material sequenced was non-Treg CD4+ T cells sorted from blood. The receptors come from a human donor in good health.

This clone appeared once. The chain carries TRBV28 and TRBJ2-1; D assignment may be TRBD1 or TRBD2 (5 bases each). V lost 3 bases to trimming and J lost 1 base, with 7 bases between them. Germline V gene lookup returns CDR1 MDHEN and CDR2 SYDVKM. CDR3 length equals 14 residues. CDR3 sequence reads: CASSLGVSYNEQFF. The CDR3 coding sequence is TGTGCCAGCAGTTTGGGGGTTTCCTACAATGAGCAGTTCTTC.

The chain is built from TRBV11-3 and TRBJ2-3; 11 bases line up with TRBD2. Germline trimming cut 5 bases from V and 2 bases from J; bases unmatched to any gene: 3. Germline CDR1 and CDR2: SGHNT and YENEEA. The CDR3 runs to 15 residues. The CDR3 bases are TGTGCCAGCAGCCAGGGACTAGCGGACACAGATACGCAGTATTTT. Its translation: CASSQGLADTDTQYF. The variable domain in full, with the rest retrieved from reference TRBV11-3 and TRBJ2-3, is EAGVVQSPRYKIIEKKQPVAFWCNPISGHNTLYWYLQNLGQGPELLIRYENEEAVDDSQLPKDRFSAERLKGVDSTLKIQPAELGDSAVYLCASSQGLADTDTQYFGPGTRLTVL.

About this clone: A read error may account for a junction end that differs from germline. Other nucleotide sequences in the sample specify the same CDR3. The J gene is TRBJ1-5, the V gene TRBV15, with a possible D match to TRBD1 (6 bases). Germline CDR1 LNHNV, CDR2 YYDKDF (reference sequence). The CDR3 consists of 16 residues. The CDR3 coding sequence is TGTGCCACCAGCAGAGATGGGACACTTAGCAATCAGCCTCAGCATTTT. Encoded protein: CATSRDGTLSNQPQHF.

The chain is built from TRBV5-1 and TRBJ2-2, with D hard to call. Trimming pared 2 bases from V and 8 bases from J, leaving 13 bases between. There are 14 residues in the CDR3. In germline, CDR1 is SGHRS, CDR2 YFSETQ. CDR3 coding DNA: TGCGCCAGCAGCTTCCCGACTGCGACAGGGGAGCTGTTTTTT. This gives the protein CASSFPTATGELFF.

The chain uses TRBV7-9 and TRBJ1-3, with TRBD1 matching over 7 bases. The V and J ends lost 7 bases and 2 bases, in that order; junction bases with no gene match: 11. CDR3 size: 16 residues. CDR1 and CDR2 (germline): SEHNR, FQNEAQ (reference sequence). CDR3 amino acids: CASIEAGQITGNTIYF. In DNA form, the CDR3 reads TGTGCCAGCATTGAGGCGGGACAGATAACTGGAAACACCATATATTTT.

The chain combines TRBV5-1 with TRBJ2-1; 14 nucleotides align to TRBD2. Germline V gene lookup returns CDR1 SGHRS and CDR2 YFSETQ. V gave up 3 bases and J gave up 7 bases; unmatched junction bases: 3. This CDR3 has 15 amino acids. This CDR3 is CASSSGLAGVNEQFF. In DNA form, the CDR3 reads TGCGCCAGCAGCTCGGGACTAGCGGGAGTTAATGAGCAGTTCTTC.

The CDR3 region has the DNA TGTGCCAGCAGTTTCCCCCCCAATAGCGGGAGGGGAAATGAGCAGTTCTTC. Its protein product is CASSFPPNSGRGNEQFF. J is TRBJ2-1 and V is TRBV27, with 11 nucleotides matching TRBD2. Germline CDR1 MNHEY, CDR2 SMNVEV (reference sequence). Unmatched junction bases numbered 11, after V lost 3 bases and J lost 7 bases. The length of the CDR3 is 17 residues.

The V gene is TRBV2, the J gene TRBJ1-3; TRBD1 aligns across 7 bases. This CDR3 region has 19 residues. Germline V gene data show CDR1 as SNHLY and CDR2 as FYNNEI. The V and J ends lost 6 bases and 4 bases, in that order; junction bases with no gene match: 21. CDR3 protein: CASSFWTGVRRGRGNTIYF. In nucleotides, the CDR3 is TGTGCCAGCAGCTTCTGGACAGGTGTTAGGCGCGGACGAGGAAACACCATATATTTT.

V usage is TRBV21-1 and J usage is TRBJ2-7; TRBD2 is taken as the D call from the table, unchecked against the DNA. TRBV21-1 is shown as a pseudogene. The CDR3 is 16 amino acids. Here the CDR3 DNA reads TGTGCCAGCAATATCGGCCTTGGGGATTCCTCGGGGGGGCAGTACTTC. It yields the protein CASNIGLGDSSGGQYF.

The chain uses TRBV6-1 and TRBJ1-2; D is possibly TRBD1 (6 bases). Germline V lookup: CDR1 MNHNS, CDR2 SASEGT. Trimming pared 2 bases from V and 1 base from J, leaving 11 bases between. The CDR3 covers 15 residues. The CDR3 reads CASSEWGALNYGYTF. The CDR3 nucleotides are TGTGCCAGCAGTGAATGGGGGGCGCTTAACTATGGCTACACCTTC.

The genes are TRBV12-5 and TRBJ1-2, with 7 bases aligning to TRBD1. Trimming removed 6 bases from V and 9 bases from J; junction bases left unmatched: 4. The CDR3 has 11 amino acids. Germline V gives CDR1 LGHNT, CDR2 FRNRAP. The CDR3 sequence: CASGPTGSYTF. The DNA of the CDR3 is TGTGCTAGTGGCCCGACAGGGAGCTACACCTTC. The full variable domain, in which reference TRBV12-5 and TRBJ1-2 provide the parts outside the CDR3, is DARVTQTPRHKVTEMGQEVTMRCQPILGHNTVFWYRQTMMQGLELLAYFRNRAPLDDSGMPKDRFSAEMPDATLATLKIQPSEPRDSAVYFCASGPTGSYTFGSGTRLTVV.

The J gene is TRBJ2-5, the V gene TRBV7-9, with 10 bases aligning to TRBD1. V was pared by 1 base and J by 1 base, with 9 bases of the junction left unmatched. This CDR3 has 18 amino acids. The germline V gene has CDR1 SEHNR and CDR2 FQNEAQ (reference sequence). In DNA form, the CDR3 reads TGTGCCAGCAGCTTAGGGACAGGGGGGTTTAGAAGCCAAGAGACCCAGTACTTC. This translates into CASSLGTGGFRSQETQYF.

This clone was counted between two and nine times. The rearrangement uses TRBV5-1 and TRBJ2-2; D gene uncertain. CDR1 and CDR2 from the germline V gene are SGHRS and YFSETQ. This CDR3 has 13 residues. V gave up 3 bases and J gave up 7 bases, with 10 bases separating them. CDR3 residues: CASSSGALGELFF. The CDR3 DNA follows: TGCGCCAGCAGCTCGGGTGCCCTCGGGGAGCTGTTTTTT.

V is TRBV30 and J is TRBJ2-1; D not resolved. The CDR3 loop spans 15 amino acids. Germline V CDR1 and CDR2: GTSNPN, SVGIG (reference sequence). Trimming pared 0 bases from V and 8 bases from J, leaving 17 bases between. The CDR3 region is CAWSVALILRDEQFF. As DNA, the CDR3 is TGTGCCTGGAGTGTAGCCCTTATTCTACGCGATGAGCAGTTCTTC.

V is TRBV14 and J is TRBJ2-4; D is ambiguous. With 8 bases removed from V and 15 bases from J, the gap between germline ends came to 17 bases. The CDR3 totals 11 residues. The germline V gene encodes CDR1 SGHDN and CDR2 FVKESK. CDR3: CASAGDSLRYF. CDR3 bases: TGTGCCAGCGCTGGTGACTCCCTTCGGTACTTC.

V gene TRBV28 combines with J gene TRBJ2-3; D gene ambiguous. Germline V gives CDR1 MDHEN, CDR2 SYDVKM. The germline V and J ends were trimmed by 6 bases and 4 bases, with 17 bases remaining between them. The CDR3 length is 15 residues. CDR3 in DNA: TGTGCCAGCAGACCAACTTTTGCAGAGCCAGATACGCAGTATTTT. This gives the protein CASRPTFAEPDTQYF.

This clone has a single count. This sequence joins TRBV7-9 and TRBJ2-5; 7 bases are shared with TRBD2. Germline V lookup: CDR1 SEHNR, CDR2 FQNEAQ (reference sequence). V trimming: 1 base; J trimming: 5 bases; junction bases outside the gene matches: 16. The CDR3 contains 18 residues. The CDR3 nucleotides are TGTGCCAGCAGCTTAGGGGGTTCAATGCGGGAGAGATGGGAGACCCAGTACTTC. This codes for CASSLGGSMRERWETQYF.

The chain links TRBV7-6 to TRBJ1-6; no definite D call. The V gene lost 5 bases and the J gene lost 2 bases, with 10 bases spanning the gap. The germline V gene has CDR1 SGHVS and CDR2 FNYEAQ. CDR3 length equals 15 residues. CDR3 DNA: TGTGCCAGCAGCCTAGGACGGCCCTATAATTCACCCCTCCACTTT. Translating it yields CASSLGRPYNSPLHF.

This chain connects TRBV4-1 to TRBJ1-5, with a weak D call TRBD1 (6 bases). Germline CDR1 reads MGHRA; CDR2 reads YSYEKL. The V gene lost 0 bases and the J gene lost 6 bases, with 21 bases spanning the gap. This CDR3 contains 18 residues. The chain's CDR3 is CASSQDAVSQGGGQPQHF. The CDR3 DNA follows: TGCGCCAGCAGCCAAGATGCTGTATCACAGGGCGGAGGTCAGCCCCAGCATTTT.

In nucleotides, the CDR3 is TGTGCCTGGAGCGAGTCTAATCTAATCTATGGCTACACCTTC. Its protein product is CAWSESNLIYGYTF. The chain carries TRBV30 and TRBJ1-2; D is unclear. The CDR3 has 14 amino acids. Germline CDR1 is GTSNPN and CDR2 is SVGIG (reference sequence). Trimming removed 3 bases at V and 4 bases at J, with 15 bases between.

The gene calls are TRBV6-6 and TRBJ2-1; no clear D. The CDR3 length is 12 residues. V lost 2 bases, J lost 8 bases, and 7 bases lay in between. Germline-derived CDR1 and CDR2 are MNHNY and SVGAGI (reference sequence). The CDR3 nucleotides read TGTGCCAGCAGTTACCGTGGCGATGAGCAGTTCTTC. It is translated as CASSYRGDEQFF.

The CDR3 here is CASSKGHPNQPQHF. The DNA for the CDR3 is TGTGCCAGCAGCAAAGGCCATCCCAATCAGCCCCAGCATTTT. The rearrangement links TRBV21-1 to TRBJ1-5. TRBV21-1 is deemed a pseudogene. The CDR3 spans 14 residues.

The chain joins TRBV25-1 to TRBJ1-2; TRBD1 is a possible D gene (5 bases). This CDR3 contains 14 residues. From germline, CDR1 is MGHDK and CDR2 SYGVNS. Trimming pared 2 bases from V and 8 bases from J, leaving 15 bases between. In DNA, the CDR3 is TGTGCCAGCAGTGAAAAAGGCAGGGTGGGCGGCTACACCTTC. Its protein product is CASSEKGRVGGYTF.